This TCR beta chain was retrieved from a study of regulatory T cells in long-lasting Graves disease. The CDR3 extends over 15 amino acids. Trimming removed 4 bases from V and 5 bases from J, with 19 bases in between. The germline CDR1 and CDR2 sequences are SGHKS and YYEKEE (reference sequence). Arm-PCR of CDR3 regions with iRepertoire HTBI primers generated TCR beta libraries. Per the authors' pipeline: Analysis of the samples identified more than 60 TRBV and around 15 TRBJ segments. Using its own MiXCR run on the multiplex PCR reads, TCRdb lists one record per CDR3 protein. In this record, the V and J calls reflect TCRdb's handling and not the investigators' own analysis. The repertoire includes around 400,000 distinct CDR3 sequences, under 25% of them detected once, and 13% to 15% sits in the top ten. In the case of this clonotype: Its antigen is currently unknown.

General study points: TRBV28, TRBJ1-2 and TRBJ2-5 were favored in persistent disease. Authors noted too few samples as a limitation.

Time point here: persistent/refractory GD, antithyroid drugs over 5 years with positive TRAb. Making the TCR library involved RNA that had been extracted from PBMCs. It was an endocrinology department in Xi'an, China, that provided the patients. The clonotype was recovered from a female donor with Graves disease. The starting material was peripheral blood mononuclear cells (PBMCs), obtained when the disease was refractory, from a patient treated with antithyroid drugs. V gene TRBV5-5 combines with J gene TRBJ2-7; perhaps TRBD1 as D (8 bases). For the CDR3, the DNA is TGTGCCAGCAGCCGGGGGGCAGGGGGCTTTGACGAGCAGTACTTC. Its protein product is CASSRGAGGFDEQYF.